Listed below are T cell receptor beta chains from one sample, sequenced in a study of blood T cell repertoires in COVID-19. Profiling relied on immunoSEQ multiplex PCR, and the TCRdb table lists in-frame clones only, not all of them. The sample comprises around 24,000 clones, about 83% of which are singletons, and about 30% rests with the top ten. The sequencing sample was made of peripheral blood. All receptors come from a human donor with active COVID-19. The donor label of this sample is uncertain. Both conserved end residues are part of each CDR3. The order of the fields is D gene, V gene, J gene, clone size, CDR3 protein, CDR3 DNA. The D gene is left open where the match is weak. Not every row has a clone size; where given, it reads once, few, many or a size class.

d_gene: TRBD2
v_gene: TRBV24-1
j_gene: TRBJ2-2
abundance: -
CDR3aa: CATSDRGLDSNTGELFF
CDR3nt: TGTGCCACCAGTGATCGCGGACTAGACTCGAACACCGGGGAGCTGTTTTTT

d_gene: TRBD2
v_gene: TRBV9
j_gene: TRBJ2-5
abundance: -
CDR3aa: CASSEGRGLAGRYQETQYF
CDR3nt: TGTGCCAGCAGCGAGGGAAGGGGACTAGCGGGAAGGTATCAAGAGACCCAGTACTTC

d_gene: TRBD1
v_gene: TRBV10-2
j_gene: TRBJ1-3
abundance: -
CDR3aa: CASRPPRTGTSGNTIYF
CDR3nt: TGCGCCAGCAGACCCCCTCGGACAGGTACCTCTGGAAACACCATATATTTT

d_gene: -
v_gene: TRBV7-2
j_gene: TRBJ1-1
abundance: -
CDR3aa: CASSQNLAGEAFF
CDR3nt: TGTGCCAGCAGCCAAAATCTCGCAGGTGAAGCTTTCTTT

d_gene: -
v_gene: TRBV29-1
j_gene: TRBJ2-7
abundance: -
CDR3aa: CSVDRAGEQYF
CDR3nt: TGCAGCGTTGACAGGGCAGGCGAGCAGTACTTC

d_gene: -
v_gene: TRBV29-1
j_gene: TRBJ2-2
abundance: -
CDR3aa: CSVVEGTYTGELFF
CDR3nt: TGCAGCGTTGTCGAGGGGACATACACCGGGGAGCTGTTTTTT

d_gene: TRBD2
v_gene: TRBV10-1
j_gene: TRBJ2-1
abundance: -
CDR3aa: CASSESGGVGEQFF
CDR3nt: TGCGCCAGCAGTGAGTCGGGGGGGGTCGGTGAGCAGTTCTTC

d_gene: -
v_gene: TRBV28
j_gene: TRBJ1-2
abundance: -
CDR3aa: CASSSGQDGYTF
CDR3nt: TGTGCCAGCAGTTCCGGACAAGATGGCTACACCTTC

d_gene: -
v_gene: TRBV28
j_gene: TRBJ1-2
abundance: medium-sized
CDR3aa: CASSLSTIGYTF
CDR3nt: TGTGCCAGCAGTTTATCTACGATTGGCTACACCTTC

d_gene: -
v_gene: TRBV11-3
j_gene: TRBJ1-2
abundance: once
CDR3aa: CASSLESQSYGYTF
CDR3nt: TGTGCCAGCAGCTTAGAGTCCCAATCCTATGGCTACACCTTC

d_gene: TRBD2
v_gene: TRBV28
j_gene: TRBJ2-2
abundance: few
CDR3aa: CASTPSLGTSGNTGELFF
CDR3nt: TGTGCCAGCACCCCCTCTTTGGGGACTAGCGGAAACACCGGGGAGCTGTTTTTT

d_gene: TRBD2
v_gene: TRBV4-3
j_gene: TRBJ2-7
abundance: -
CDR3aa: CASSQSSGSHEQYF
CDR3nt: TGCGCCAGCAGCCAATCTAGCGGGAGCCACGAGCAGTACTTC

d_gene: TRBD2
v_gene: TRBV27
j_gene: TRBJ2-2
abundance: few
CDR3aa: CASSRGYGGANTGELFF
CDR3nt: TGTGCCAGCAGTAGAGGGTACGGGGGGGCCAACACCGGGGAGCTGTTTTTT

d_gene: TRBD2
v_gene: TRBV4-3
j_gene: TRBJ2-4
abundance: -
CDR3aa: CASSLQTSGSTGNIQYF
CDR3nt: TGCGCCAGCAGCCTCCAGACTAGCGGGAGTACGGGAAACATTCAGTACTTC

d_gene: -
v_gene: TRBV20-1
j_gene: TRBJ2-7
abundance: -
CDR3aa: CSARDRLEQYF
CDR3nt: TGCAGTGCTAGAGACCGACTAGAGCAGTACTTC

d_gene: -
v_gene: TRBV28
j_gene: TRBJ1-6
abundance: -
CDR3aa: CASSLTRSYSPLHF
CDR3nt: TGTGCCAGCAGTTTGACACGCTCTTATTCACCCCTCCACTTT

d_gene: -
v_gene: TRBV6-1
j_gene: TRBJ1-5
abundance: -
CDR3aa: CASSDGQGTEQPQHF
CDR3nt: TGTGCCAGCAGTGATGGGCAGGGGACCGAACAGCCCCAGCATTTT

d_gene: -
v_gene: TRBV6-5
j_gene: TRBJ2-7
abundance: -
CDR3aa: CASRVSGRSSYEQYF
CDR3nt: TGTGCCAGCAGGGTAAGCGGCCGGAGCTCCTACGAGCAGTACTTC

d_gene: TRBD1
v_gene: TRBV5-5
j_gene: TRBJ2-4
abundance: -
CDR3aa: CASSFRDRGNIQYF
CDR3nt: TGTGCCAGCAGCTTCCGGGACAGGGGAAACATTCAGTACTTC

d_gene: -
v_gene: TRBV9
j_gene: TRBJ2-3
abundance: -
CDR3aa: CASSVEAGTQYF
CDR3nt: TGTGCCAGCAGCGTAGAGGCGGGTACGCAGTATTTT

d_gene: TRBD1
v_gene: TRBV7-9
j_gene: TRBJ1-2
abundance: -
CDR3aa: CASGQGAPRTRGYTF
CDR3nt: TGTGCCAGCGGGCAGGGGGCGCCTCGAACGAGGGGCTACACCTTC

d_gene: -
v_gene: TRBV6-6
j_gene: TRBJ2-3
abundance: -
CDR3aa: CASSPYGRGDTDTQYF
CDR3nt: TGTGCCAGCAGCCCTTACGGCAGGGGGGATACAGATACGCAGTATTTT

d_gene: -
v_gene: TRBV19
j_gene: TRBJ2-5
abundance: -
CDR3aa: CASSIDTGPAGETQYF
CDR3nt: TGTGCCAGTAGTATAGACACAGGGCCGGCGGGAGAGACCCAGTACTTC

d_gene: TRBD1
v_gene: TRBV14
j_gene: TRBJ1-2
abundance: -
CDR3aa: CASSQVGGSGTAFGYTF
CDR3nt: TGTGCCAGCAGCCAAGTAGGGGGCTCCGGGACGGCGTTTGGCTACACCTTC

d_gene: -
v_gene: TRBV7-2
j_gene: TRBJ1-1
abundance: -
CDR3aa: CASSLGQGLGTEAFF
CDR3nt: TGTGCCAGCAGCTTAGGGCAGGGGCTGGGCACTGAAGCTTTCTTT

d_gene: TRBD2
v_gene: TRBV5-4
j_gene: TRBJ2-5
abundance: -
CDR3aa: CASSSLAGGLQTQYF
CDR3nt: TGTGCCAGCAGCTCCTTAGCGGGGGGGCTCCAGACCCAGTACTTC

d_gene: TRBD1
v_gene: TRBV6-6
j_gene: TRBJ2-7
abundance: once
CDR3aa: CASSDRVPYEQYF
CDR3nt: TGTGCCAGCAGCGACAGGGTTCCCTACGAGCAGTACTTC

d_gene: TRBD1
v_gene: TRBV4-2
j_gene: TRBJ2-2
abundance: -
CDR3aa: CASSPGQGLNTGELFF
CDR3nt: TGTGCCAGCAGCCCGGGACAGGGTCTGAACACCGGGGAGCTGTTTTTT

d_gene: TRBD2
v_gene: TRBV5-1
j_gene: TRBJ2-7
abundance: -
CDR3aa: CASSNTSGSYEQYF
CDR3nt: TGCGCCAGCAGCAACACTAGCGGGTCCTACGAGCAGTACTTC

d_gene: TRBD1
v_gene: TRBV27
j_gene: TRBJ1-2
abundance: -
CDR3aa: CASSFLGQGGSYGYTF
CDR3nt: TGTGCCAGCAGTTTCCTAGGACAGGGGGGGTCGTATGGCTACACCTTC

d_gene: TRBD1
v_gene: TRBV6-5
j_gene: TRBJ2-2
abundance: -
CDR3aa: CASTLRGGQGALFF
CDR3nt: TGTGCCAGCACCTTACGGGGAGGACAGGGTGCGCTGTTTTTT

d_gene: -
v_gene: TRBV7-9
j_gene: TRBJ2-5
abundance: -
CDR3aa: CASSRQQGGYQETQYF
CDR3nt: TGTGCCAGCAGTCGCCAACAGGGCGGGTACCAAGAGACCCAGTACTTC

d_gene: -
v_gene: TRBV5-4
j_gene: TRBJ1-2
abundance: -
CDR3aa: CASSREGANYGYTF
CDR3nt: TGTGCCAGCAGCCGTGAGGGGGCTAACTATGGCTACACCTTC

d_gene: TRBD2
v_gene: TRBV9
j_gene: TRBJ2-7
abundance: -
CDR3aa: CATEIRLSGLAYEQYF
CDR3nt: TGTGCCACCGAAATTCGGCTCAGCGGACTAGCCTACGAGCAGTACTTC

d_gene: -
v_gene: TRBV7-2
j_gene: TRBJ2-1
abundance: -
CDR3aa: CASSPSPGRNEQFF
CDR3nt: TGTGCCAGCAGCCCCTCTCCTGGGAGGAATGAGCAGTTCTTC

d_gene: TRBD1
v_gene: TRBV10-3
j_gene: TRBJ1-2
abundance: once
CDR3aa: CAISGTGDNYGYTF
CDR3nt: TGTGCCATCAGTGGGACAGGAGATAACTATGGCTACACCTTC

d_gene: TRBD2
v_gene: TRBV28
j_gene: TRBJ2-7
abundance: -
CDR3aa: CASRQGRGLSASYEQYF
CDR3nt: TGTGCCAGCAGGCAAGGGAGGGGACTTTCTGCCTCCTACGAGCAGTACTTC

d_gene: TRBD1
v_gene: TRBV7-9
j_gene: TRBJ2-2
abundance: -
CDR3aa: CASSLRQGPTGELFF
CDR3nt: TGTGCCAGCAGCCTCCGACAGGGCCCCACCGGGGAGCTGTTTTTT

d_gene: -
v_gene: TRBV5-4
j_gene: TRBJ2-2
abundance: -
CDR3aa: CASSAPISGNTGELFF
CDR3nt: TGTGCCAGCAGCGCCCCGATTAGCGGAAACACCGGGGAGCTGTTTTTT

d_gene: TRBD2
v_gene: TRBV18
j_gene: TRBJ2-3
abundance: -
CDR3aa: CASSAGGRGLLDTQYF
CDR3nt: TGTGCCAGCTCCGCGGGGGGCAGGGGACTACTAGATACGCAGTATTTT